A selection of T cell receptor beta chains follows, all from one sample in a study of blood T cells in healthy people across ages. Each CDR3 protein is one row after TCRdb ran MiXCR on the 5' RACE reads. This table has about 780,000 distinct CDR3 sequences, 20% to 30% appearing once. These data also featured in a second study, about T cells of mothers and their children.

Sequencing used blood. Receptor source: a boy aged 5-17 years in good health. The CDR3 runs from the conserved cysteine through the conserved F or W. D genes are given only for firm matches. The size field is filled for only some rows; it gives once, few, many or a size class.

clone_size d_call j_call v_call cdr3_aa cdr3_nt
NA NA TRBJ2-5 TRBV20-1 CSARSLRTLPVRETQYF TGCAGTGCTAGAAGTTTACGGACCCTCCCCGTCCGGGAGACCCAGTACTTC
NA NA TRBJ2-3 TRBV5-4 CASSYDTPDTQYF TGTGCCAGCAGCTACGACACTCCAGATACGCAGTATTTT
NA NA TRBJ2-5 TRBV12-3/TRBV12-4 CASSLGLPVPKETQYF TGTGCCAGCAGTTTAGGACTCCCGGTACCCAAAGAGACCCAGTACTTC
NA NA TRBJ1-2 TRBV6-1 CASIRTDYGYTF TGTGCCAGCATCCGGACGGATTATGGCTACACCTTC
few NA TRBJ1-2 TRBV5-1 CASSSRGDNYGYTF TGCGCCAGCAGCTCACGTGGGGACAACTATGGCTACACCTTC
NA NA TRBJ1-1 TRBV20-1 CSAGRYRNTEAFF TGCAGTGCTGGCCGGTACAGGAACACTGAAGCTTTCTTT
NA NA TRBJ2-6 TRBV20-1 CSARDLGVDNVLTF TGCAGTGCTAGAGATCTAGGGGTTGACAACGTCCTGACTTTC
NA NA TRBJ1-1 TRBV5-1 CASSLALPEPNTEAFF TGCGCCAGCAGCTTGGCCCTCCCAGAGCCGAACACTGAAGCTTTCTTT
few NA TRBJ2-7 TRBV7-9 CASSLALGEQYF TGTGCCAGCAGCTTAGCCCTGGGGGAGCAGTACTTC
few NA TRBJ1-2 TRBV7-2 CASSLPRGTSYGYTF TGTGCCAGCAGCCTCCCGCGGGGCACCTCCTATGGCTACACCTTC
once TRBD2 TRBJ2-1 TRBV12-3/TRBV12-4 CASSFSGRKNEQFF TGTGCCAGCAGTTTCAGCGGGAGGAAAAATGAGCAGTTCTTC
few TRBD1 TRBJ2-7 TRBV29-1 CSVGTGVSEQYF TGCAGCGTTGGTACAGGGGTAAGCGAGCAGTACTTC
NA NA TRBJ2-7 TRBV6-5 CASSYSILYEQYF TGTGCCAGCAGTTACTCAATCCTCTACGAGCAGTACTTC
few NA TRBJ2-3 TRBV24-1 CATSDDRGADTQYF TGTGCCACCAGTGATGACCGGGGGGCGGATACGCAGTATTTT
few NA TRBJ1-3 TRBV9 CASSGTVSGNTIYF TGTGCCAGCAGCGGGACGGTCTCTGGAAACACCATATATTTT
NA TRBD1 TRBJ1-2 TRBV19 CASSTDRANYGYTF TGTGCCAGTAGTACGGACAGGGCCAACTATGGCTACACCTTC